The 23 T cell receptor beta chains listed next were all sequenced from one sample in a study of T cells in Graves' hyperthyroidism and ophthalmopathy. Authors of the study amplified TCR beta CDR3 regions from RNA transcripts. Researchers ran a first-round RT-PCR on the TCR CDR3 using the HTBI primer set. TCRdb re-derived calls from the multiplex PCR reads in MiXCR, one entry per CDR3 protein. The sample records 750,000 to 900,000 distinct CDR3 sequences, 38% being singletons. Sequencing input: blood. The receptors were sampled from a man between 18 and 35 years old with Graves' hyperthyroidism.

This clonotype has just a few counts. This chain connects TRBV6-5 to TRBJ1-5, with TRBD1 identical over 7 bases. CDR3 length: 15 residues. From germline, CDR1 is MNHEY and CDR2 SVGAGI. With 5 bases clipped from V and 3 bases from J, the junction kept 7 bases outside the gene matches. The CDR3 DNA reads TGTGCCAGCAGTCCCTATGACAGGGTCAATCAGCCCCAGCATTTT. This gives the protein CASSPYDRVNQPQHF.

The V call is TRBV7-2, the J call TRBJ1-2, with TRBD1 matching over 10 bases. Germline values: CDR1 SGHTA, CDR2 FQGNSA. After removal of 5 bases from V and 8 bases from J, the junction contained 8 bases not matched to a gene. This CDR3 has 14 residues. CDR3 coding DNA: TGTGCCAGCAGCCTGGGACAGGGGATCAGGGGCTACACCTTC. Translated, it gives CASSLGQGIRGYTF.

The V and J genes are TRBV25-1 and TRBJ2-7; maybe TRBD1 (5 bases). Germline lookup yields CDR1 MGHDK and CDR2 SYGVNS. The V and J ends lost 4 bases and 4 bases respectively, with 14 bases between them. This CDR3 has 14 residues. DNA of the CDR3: TGTGCCAGCAGTGCTACCCGGTCAGGGTACGAGCAGTACTTC. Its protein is CASSATRSGYEQYF.

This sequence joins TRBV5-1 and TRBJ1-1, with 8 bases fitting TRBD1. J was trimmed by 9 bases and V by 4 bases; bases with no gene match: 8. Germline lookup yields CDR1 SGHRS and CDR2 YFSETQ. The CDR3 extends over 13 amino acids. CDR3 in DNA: TGCGCCAGCAGCAGGACAGGGTTCGCCCAAGCTTTCTTT. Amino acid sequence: CASSRTGFAQAFF.

This CDR3 is CSSWAAEYEQYF. CDR3 in DNA: TGCAGCAGTTGGGCGGCCGAGTACGAGCAGTACTTC. The rearrangement joins TRBV29-1 to TRBJ2-7; D not certain. Germline lookup yields CDR1 SQVTM and CDR2 ANQGSEA. CDR3 size: 12 residues. The ends were cut back, 8 bases at V and 4 bases at J, with 15 bases in the middle.

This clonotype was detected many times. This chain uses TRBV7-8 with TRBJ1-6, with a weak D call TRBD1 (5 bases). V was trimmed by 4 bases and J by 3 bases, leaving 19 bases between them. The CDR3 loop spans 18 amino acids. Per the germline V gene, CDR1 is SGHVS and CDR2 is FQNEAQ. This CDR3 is CASSSSGRELGYNSPLHF. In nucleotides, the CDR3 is TGTGCCAGCAGCTCTTCGGGCAGGGAGTTAGGCTATAATTCACCCCTCCACTTT.

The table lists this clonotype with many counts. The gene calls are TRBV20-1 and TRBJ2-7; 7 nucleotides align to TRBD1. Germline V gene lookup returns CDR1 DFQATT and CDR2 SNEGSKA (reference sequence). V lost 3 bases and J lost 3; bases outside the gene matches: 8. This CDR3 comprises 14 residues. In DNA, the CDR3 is TGCAGTGCTAGCCGGCCAGGGGGATTCTACGAGCAGTACTTC. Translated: CSASRPGGFYEQYF.

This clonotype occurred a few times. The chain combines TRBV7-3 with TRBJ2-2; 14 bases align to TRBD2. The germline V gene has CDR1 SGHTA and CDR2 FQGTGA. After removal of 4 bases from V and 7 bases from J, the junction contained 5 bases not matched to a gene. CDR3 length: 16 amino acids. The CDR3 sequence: CASSWGLAGEVGELFF. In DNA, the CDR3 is TGTGCCAGCAGCTGGGGACTAGCGGGAGAGGTCGGGGAGCTGTTTTTT.

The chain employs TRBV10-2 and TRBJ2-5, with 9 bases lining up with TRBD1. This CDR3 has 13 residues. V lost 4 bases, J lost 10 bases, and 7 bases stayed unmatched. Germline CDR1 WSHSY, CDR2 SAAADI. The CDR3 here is CASSAGTGSGQYF. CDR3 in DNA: TGCGCCAGCAGTGCCGGGACAGGGTCAGGCCAGTACTTC.

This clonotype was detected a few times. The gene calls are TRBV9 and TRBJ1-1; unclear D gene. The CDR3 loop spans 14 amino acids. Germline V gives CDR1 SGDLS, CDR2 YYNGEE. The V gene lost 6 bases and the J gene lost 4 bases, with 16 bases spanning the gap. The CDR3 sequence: CASTHKPAGTEAFF. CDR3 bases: TGTGCCAGCACCCATAAACCGGCCGGCACTGAAGCTTTCTTT.

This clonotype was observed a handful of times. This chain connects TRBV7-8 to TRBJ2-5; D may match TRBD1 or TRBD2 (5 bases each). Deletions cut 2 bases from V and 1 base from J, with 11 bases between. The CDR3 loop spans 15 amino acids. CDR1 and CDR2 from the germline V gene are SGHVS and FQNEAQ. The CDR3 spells CASSLKWGIQETQYF. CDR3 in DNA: TGTGCCAGCAGCTTAAAGTGGGGGATCCAAGAGACCCAGTACTTC.

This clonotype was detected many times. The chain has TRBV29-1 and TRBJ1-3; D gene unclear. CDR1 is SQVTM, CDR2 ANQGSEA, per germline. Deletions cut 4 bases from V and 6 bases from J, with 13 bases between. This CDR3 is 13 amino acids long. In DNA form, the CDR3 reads TGCAGCGTTGTGACCGGGCCATCAAACACCATATATTTT. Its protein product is CSVVTGPSNTIYF.

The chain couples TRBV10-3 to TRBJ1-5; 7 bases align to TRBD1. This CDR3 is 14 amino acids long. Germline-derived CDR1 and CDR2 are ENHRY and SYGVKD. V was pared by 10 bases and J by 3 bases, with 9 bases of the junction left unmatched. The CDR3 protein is CASEQTGFNQPQHF. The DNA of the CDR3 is TGTGCCAGCGAACAGACAGGGTTCAATCAGCCCCAGCATTTT.

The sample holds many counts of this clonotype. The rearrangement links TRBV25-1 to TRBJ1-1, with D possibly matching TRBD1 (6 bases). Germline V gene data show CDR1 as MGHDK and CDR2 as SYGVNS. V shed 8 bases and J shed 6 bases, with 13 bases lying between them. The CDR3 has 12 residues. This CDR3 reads CASGTGTAEAFF. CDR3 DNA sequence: TGTGCCAGCGGAACAGGGACCGCTGAAGCTTTCTTT. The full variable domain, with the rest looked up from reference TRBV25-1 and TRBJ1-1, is EADIYQTPRYLVIGTGKKITLECSQTMGHDKMYWYQQDPGMELHLIHYSYGVNSTEKGDLSSESTVSRIRTEHFPLTLESARPSHTSQYLCASGTGTAEAFFGQGTRLTVV.

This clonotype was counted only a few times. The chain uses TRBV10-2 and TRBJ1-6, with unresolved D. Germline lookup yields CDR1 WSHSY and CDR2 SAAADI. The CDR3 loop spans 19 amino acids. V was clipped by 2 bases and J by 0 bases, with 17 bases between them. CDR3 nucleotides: TGCGCCAGCAGTGAGATTCTACCGAACCTAAGCTCCTATAATTCACCCCTCCACTTT. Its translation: CASSEILPNLSSYNSPLHF.

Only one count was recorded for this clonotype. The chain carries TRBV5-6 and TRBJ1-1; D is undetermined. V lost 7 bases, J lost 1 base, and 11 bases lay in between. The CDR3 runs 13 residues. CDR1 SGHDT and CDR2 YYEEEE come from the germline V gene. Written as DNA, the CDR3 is TGTGCCAGCGAATTCTCCGGGAACACTGAAGCTTTCTTT. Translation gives CASEFSGNTEAFF. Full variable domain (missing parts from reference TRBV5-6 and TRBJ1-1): DAGVTQSPTHLIKTRGQQVTLRCSPKSGHDTVSWYQQALGQGPQFIFQYYEEEERQRGNFPDRFSGHQFPNYSSELNVNALLLGDSALYLCASEFSGNTEAFFGQGTRLTVV.

The CDR3, as DNA: TGCGCCAGCAGCCCCAATGACAGGGAGGAGGAAAAACTGTTTTTT. Translation gives CASSPNDREEEKLFF. J is TRBJ1-4 and V is TRBV5-1; 7 bases are shared with TRBD1. This CDR3 has 15 amino acids. The J segment lost 8 bases and the V segment lost 4 bases, leaving 11 bases of the junction unmatched. Germline-derived CDR1 and CDR2 are SGHRS and YFSETQ.

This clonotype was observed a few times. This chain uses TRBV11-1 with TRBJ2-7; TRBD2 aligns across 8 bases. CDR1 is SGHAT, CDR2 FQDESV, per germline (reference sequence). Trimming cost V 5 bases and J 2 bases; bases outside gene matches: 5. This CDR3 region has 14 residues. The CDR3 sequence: CASSTGRAPYEQYF. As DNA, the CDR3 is TGTGCCAGCAGCACCGGGAGGGCACCCTACGAGCAGTACTTC.

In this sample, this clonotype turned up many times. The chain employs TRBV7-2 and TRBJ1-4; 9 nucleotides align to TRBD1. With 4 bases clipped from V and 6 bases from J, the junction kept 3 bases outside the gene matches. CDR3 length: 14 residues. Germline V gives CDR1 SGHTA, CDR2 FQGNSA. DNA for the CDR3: TGTGCCAGCAGCTCAAGACAGGGGGATGAAAAACTGTTTTTT. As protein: CASSSRQGDEKLFF.

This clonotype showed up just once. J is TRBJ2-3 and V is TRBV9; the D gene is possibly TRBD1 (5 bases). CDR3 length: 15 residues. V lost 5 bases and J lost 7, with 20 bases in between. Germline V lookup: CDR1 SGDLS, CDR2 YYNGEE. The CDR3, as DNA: TGTGCCAGCAGTGAACCAGCCCCCCAGGGCCATACGCAGTATTTT. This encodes CASSEPAPQGHTQYF. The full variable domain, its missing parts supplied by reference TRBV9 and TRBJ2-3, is DSGVTQTPKHLITATGQRVTLRCSPRSGDLSVYWYQQSLDQGLQFLIQYYNGEERAKGNILERFSAQQFPDLHSELNLSSLELGDSALYFCASSEPAPQGHTQYFGPGTRLTVL.

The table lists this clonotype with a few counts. The CDR3 DNA sequence: TGCGCCAGCAGCTTGGCAAGGGGGGGCGCAAACCAAGAGACCCAGTACTTC. Translated, it gives CASSLARGGANQETQYF. The chain has TRBV5-1 and TRBJ2-5, with a weak D call TRBD2 (7 bases). This CDR3 is 17 amino acids long. Per germline, CDR1 SGHRS and CDR2 YFSETQ. Trimming shortened V by 0 bases and J by 0 bases, and 15 bases separated the two germline ends.

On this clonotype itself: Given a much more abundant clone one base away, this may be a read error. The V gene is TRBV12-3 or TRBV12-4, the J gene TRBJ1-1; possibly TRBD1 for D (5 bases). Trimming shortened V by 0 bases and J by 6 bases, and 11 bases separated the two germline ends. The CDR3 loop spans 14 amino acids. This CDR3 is CASSLALQGAEAFF. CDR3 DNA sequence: TGTGCCAGCAGTTTAGCGCTGCAGGGCGCTGAAGCTTTCTTT.

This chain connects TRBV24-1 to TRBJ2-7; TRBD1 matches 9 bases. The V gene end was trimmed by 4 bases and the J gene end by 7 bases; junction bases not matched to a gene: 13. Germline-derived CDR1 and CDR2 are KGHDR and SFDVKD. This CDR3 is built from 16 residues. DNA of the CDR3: TGTGCCACCAGTGACCCCCTCCGGACAGGGGTTAGGGAGCAGTACTTC. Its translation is CATSDPLRTGVREQYF.